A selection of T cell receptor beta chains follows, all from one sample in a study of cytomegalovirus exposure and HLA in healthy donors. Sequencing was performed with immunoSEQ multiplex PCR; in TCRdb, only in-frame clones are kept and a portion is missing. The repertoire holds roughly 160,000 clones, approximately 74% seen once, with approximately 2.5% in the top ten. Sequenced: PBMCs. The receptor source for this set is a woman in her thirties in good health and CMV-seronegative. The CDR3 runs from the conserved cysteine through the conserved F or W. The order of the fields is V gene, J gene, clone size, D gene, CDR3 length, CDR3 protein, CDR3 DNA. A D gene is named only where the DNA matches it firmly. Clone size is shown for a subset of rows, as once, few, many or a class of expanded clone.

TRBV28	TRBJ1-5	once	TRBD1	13	CASGQGNKQPQHF	TGTGCCAGCGGACAGGGGAATAAGCAGCCCCAGCATTTT
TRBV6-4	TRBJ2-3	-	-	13	CASSRDSTDTQYF	TGTGCCAGCAGTAGAGATAGCACAGATACGCAGTATTTT
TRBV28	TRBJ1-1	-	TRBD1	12	CASKRTGGVAFF	TGTGCCAGTAAAAGGACAGGGGGTGTAGCTTTCTTT
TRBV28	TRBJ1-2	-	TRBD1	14	CASSPGQTVHGYTF	TGTGCCAGCTCCCCGGGACAGACAGTCCATGGCTACACCTTC
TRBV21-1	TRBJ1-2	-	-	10	CASSPGGYTF	TGTGCCAGCAGCCCGGGGGGCTACACCTTC
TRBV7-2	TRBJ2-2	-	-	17	CASSQTVRVRGTGELFF	TGTGCCAGCAGCCAGACGGTTAGGGTCAGGGGCACCGGGGAGCTGTTTTTT
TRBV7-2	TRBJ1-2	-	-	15	CASSPWGAGGYGYTF	TGTGCCAGCAGCCCGTGGGGGGCGGGAGGGTATGGCTACACCTTC
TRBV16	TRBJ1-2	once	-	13	CASSQSTVSGYTF	TGTGCCAGCAGCCAATCCACAGTTTCCGGCTACACCTTC
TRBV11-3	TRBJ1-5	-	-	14	CASLTGGLNQPQHF	TGTGCCAGCCTCACGGGGGGGTTAAATCAGCCCCAGCATTTT
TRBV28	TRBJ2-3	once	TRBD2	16	CASSLNSGRATDTQYF	TGTGCCAGCAGTTTAAATAGCGGGAGGGCGACAGATACGCAGTATTTT
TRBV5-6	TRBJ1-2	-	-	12	CASSSDWSGYTF	TGTGCCAGCAGCTCTGACTGGAGTGGCTACACCTTC
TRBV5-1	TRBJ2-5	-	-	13	CASNVGGTETQYF	TGCGCCAGCAACGTAGGGGGTACAGAGACCCAGTACTTC
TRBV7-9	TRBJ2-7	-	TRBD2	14	CASSPGLVFYGQYF	TGTGCCAGCAGCCCCGGACTAGTTTTCTACGGGCAGTACTTC
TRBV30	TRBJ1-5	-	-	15	CAWSARRGSNQPQHF	TGTGCCTGGAGTGCGAGGCGGGGGAGCAATCAGCCCCAGCATTTT
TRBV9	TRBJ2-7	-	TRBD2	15	CASSVGGLVNYEQYF	TGTGCCAGCAGCGTAGGGGGACTAGTTAATTACGAGCAGTACTTC
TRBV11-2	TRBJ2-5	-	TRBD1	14	CASSPQGAGETQYF	TGTGCCAGCAGCCCACAGGGGGCGGGGGAGACCCAGTACTTC
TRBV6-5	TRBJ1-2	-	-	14	CASTSRAGSYGYPF	TGTGCCAGCACTTCTAGGGCGGGTTCCTATGGCTACCCCTTC
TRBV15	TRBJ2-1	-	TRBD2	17	CATSRGTSGSMLYEQFF	TGTGCCACCAGCAGGGGGACTAGCGGGAGTATGTTGTATGAGCAGTTCTTC
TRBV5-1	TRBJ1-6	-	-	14	CASSLDRLGSPLHF	TGCGCCAGCAGCTTAGACAGGCTAGGTTCACCCCTCCACTTT
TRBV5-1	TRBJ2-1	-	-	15	CASSLTRSSYNEQFF	TGCGCCAGCAGCTTGACCCGGAGCTCCTACAATGAGCAGTTCTTC
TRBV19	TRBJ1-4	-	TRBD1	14	CASSPTGDNEKLFF	TGTGCCAGTAGTCCGACAGGGGATAATGAAAAACTGTTTTTT
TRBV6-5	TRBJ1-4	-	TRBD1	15	CASSYTQGARRGLFF	TGTGCCAGCAGTTATACACAGGGGGCGAGGAGGGGACTGTTTTTT
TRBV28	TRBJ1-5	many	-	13	CASNGQFNQPQHF	TGTGCCAGCAATGGTCAGTTCAATCAGCCCCAGCATTTT
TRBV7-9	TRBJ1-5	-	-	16	CSSSLVSGDGNQPQHF	TGTTCCAGCAGCTTAGTGTCAGGGGATGGCAATCAGCCCCAGCATTTT
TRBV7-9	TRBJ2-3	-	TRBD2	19	CASSLAYRLAGGSTDTQYF	TGTGCCAGCAGCTTAGCCTATAGACTAGCGGGAGGGAGCACAGATACGCAGTATTTT
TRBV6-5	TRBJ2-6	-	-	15	CASSWLATGANVLTF	TGTGCCAGCAGTTGGCTAGCGACTGGGGCCAACGTCCTGACTTTC
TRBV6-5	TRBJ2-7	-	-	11	CASSPGIGKYF	TGTGCCAGCAGCCCAGGGATAGGGAAGTACTTC
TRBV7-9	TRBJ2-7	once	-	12	CASSLHSYEQYF	TGTGCCAGCAGCTTACACTCCTACGAGCAGTACTTC
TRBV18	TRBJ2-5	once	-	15	CASSPPGHTGETQYF	TGTGCCAGCTCACCACCGGGACACACGGGGGAGACCCAGTACTTC
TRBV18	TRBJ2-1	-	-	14	CASSPPSSYNEQFF	TGTGCCAGCTCACCACCCAGCTCCTACAATGAGCAGTTCTTC
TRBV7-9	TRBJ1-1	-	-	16	CASSLGGHLEGTEAFF	TGTGCCAGCAGCTTAGGAGGTCACTTGGAGGGGACTGAAGCTTTCTTT
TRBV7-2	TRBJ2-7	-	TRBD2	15	CASSSIAGAGREQYF	TGTGCCAGCAGCTCTATAGCGGGAGCGGGGCGCGAGCAGTACTTC
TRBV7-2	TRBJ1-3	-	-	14	CASSVQGNGNTIYF	TGTGCCAGCAGCGTACAGGGTAATGGAAACACCATATATTTT
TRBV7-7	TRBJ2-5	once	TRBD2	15	CASSLTSGGVETQYF	TGTGCCAGCAGCTTAACTAGCGGGGGGGTGGAGACCCAGTACTTC
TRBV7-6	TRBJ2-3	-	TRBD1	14	CASSSTGGPDTQYF	TGTGCCAGCAGCTCGACAGGGGGCCCAGATACGCAGTATTTT
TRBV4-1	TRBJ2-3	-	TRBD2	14	CASSPYWTSPLQYF	TGCGCCAGCAGCCCTTATTGGACTAGCCCGTTGCAGTATTTT
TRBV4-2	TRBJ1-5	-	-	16	CASSRTQEYSNQPQHF	TGTGCCAGCAGCAGAACGCAGGAATATAGCAATCAGCCCCAGCATTTT
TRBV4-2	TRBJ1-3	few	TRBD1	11	CASSQDRGIYF	TGTGCCAGCAGCCAGGACAGGGGAATATATTTT
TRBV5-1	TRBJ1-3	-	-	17	CASRLVGAIGSGNTIYF	TGCGCCAGCAGGTTGGTGGGAGCGATCGGATCTGGAAACACCATATATTTT
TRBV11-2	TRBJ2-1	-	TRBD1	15	CASSSGTGGYNEQFF	TGTGCCAGCAGCTCCGGGACAGGGGGATACAATGAGCAGTTCTTC
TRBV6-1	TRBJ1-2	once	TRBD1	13	CASRTGGAFGYTF	TGTGCCAGCAGAACAGGGGGCGCGTTCGGCTACACCTTC
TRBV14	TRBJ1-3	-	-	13	CASSLLGRNTIYF	TGTGCCAGCAGCCTCCTTGGGCGAAACACCATATATTTT
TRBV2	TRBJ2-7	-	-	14	CASSEDSGSYEQYF	TGTGCCAGCAGTGAGGATAGCGGTTCCTACGAGCAGTACTTC
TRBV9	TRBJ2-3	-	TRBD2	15	CASSASGVITDTQYF	TGTGCCAGCAGCGCCAGCGGGGTCATCACAGATACGCAGTATTTT
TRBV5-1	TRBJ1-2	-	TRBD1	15	CASSLATGGGSGYTF	TGCGCCAGCAGCTTGGCAACAGGGGGCGGGAGTGGCTACACCTTC
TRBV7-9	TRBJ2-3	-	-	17	CASSLPQAGPATDTQYF	TGTGCCAGCAGCTTACCTCAGGCGGGGCCCGCCACAGATACGCAGTATTTT
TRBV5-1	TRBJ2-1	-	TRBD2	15	CASSEGLAGGREQFF	TGCGCCAGCAGCGAGGGACTAGCGGGAGGGCGTGAGCAGTTCTTC
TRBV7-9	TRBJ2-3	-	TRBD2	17	CASCGGRNTASTDTQYF	TGTGCCAGCTGCGGCGGGAGGAACACTGCTAGCACAGATACGCAGTATTTT
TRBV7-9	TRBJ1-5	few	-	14	CASSLGSNNQPQHF	TGTGCCAGCAGCTTAGGTAGCAACAATCAGCCCCAGCATTTT
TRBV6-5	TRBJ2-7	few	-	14	CASSYSRGWYEQYF	TGTGCCAGCAGTTACAGTAGGGGCTGGTACGAGCAGTACTTC
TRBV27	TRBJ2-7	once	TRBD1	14	CASSSILGQGSQYF	TGTGCCAGCAGTTCAATATTGGGACAGGGTTCGCAGTACTTC